This TCR beta chain was observed in a study of cytomegalovirus exposure and HLA in healthy donors. V shed 1 base and J shed 2 bases, with 9 bases lying between them. This CDR3 is built from 14 residues. The germline CDR1 and CDR2 sequences are MNHEY and SVGAGI. Primers: 60 Vbeta forward and 13 Jbeta reverse. Assay used: immunoSEQ multiplex PCR; TCRdb lists only in-frame clones, some missing. The sample has around 70,000 clones; approximately 79% are singletons. The chain carries TRBV6-5 and TRBJ2-7, with a weak D call TRBD1 (6 bases). The sample comprised PBMCs. This TCR was recovered from a middle-aged woman in good health and CMV-seropositive. The CDR3 loop reads CASSYWGRAYEQYF. CDR3 nucleotides: TGTGCCAGCAGTTACTGGGGGCGGGCCTACGAGCAGTACTTC.